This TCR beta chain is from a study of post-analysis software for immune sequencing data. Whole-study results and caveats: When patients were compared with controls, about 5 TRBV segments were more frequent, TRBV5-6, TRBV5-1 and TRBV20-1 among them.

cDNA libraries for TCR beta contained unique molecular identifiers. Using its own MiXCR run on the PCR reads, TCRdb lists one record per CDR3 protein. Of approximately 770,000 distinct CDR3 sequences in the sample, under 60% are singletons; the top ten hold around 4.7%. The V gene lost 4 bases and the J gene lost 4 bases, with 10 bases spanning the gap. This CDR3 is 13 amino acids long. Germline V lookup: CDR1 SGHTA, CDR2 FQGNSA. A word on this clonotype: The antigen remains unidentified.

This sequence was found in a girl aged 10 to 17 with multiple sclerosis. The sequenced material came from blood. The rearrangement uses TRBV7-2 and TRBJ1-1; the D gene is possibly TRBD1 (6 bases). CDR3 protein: CASSWGPVTEAFF. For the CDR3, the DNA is TGTGCCAGCAGCTGGGGGCCAGTCACTGAAGCTTTCTTT. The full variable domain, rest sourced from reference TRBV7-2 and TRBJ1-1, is GAGVSQSPSNKVTEKGKDVELRCDPISGHTALYWYRQSLGQGLEFLIYFQGNSAPDKSGLPSDRFSAERTGGSVSTLTIQRTQQEDSAVYLCASSWGPVTEAFFGQGTRLTVV.